The rows below give T cell receptor beta chains drawn from one sample of a study of blood T cell repertoires in COVID-19. Libraries were prepared by immunoSEQ multiplex PCR; TCRdb keeps only in-frame clonotypes and omits some of them. This table has approximately 46,000 clones, 82% appearing once. The material sequenced was peripheral blood. These receptors all stem from a woman in her sixties or seventies with acute or convalescent COVID-19. CDR3s leave out the opening cysteine and the closing phenylalanine or tryptophan. Each record gives: CDR3 protein, V gene, clone size, J gene. Expanded clones get a size class; other rows say once, few or many, or leave the size out.

CDR3 protein: SASYAVKNEQF
V gene: TRBV20-1
clone size: NA
J gene: TRBJ2-1

CDR3 protein: ASSLTDSPGTGELF
V gene: TRBV5-1
clone size: NA
J gene: TRBJ2-2

CDR3 protein: ASSYTGQAAEAF
V gene: TRBV6-5
clone size: few
J gene: TRBJ1-1

CDR3 protein: ASSYSAGTINEQF
V gene: TRBV6-5
clone size: NA
J gene: TRBJ2-1

CDR3 protein: ASRRDSRETQY
V gene: TRBV6-5
clone size: NA
J gene: TRBJ2-5

CDR3 protein: ASSSSGGTETQY
V gene: TRBV28
clone size: NA
J gene: TRBJ2-5

CDR3 protein: ASSEANRGLYYGYT
V gene: TRBV27
clone size: NA
J gene: TRBJ1-2

CDR3 protein: ASRNRASETQY
V gene: TRBV19
clone size: NA
J gene: TRBJ2-5

CDR3 protein: ASSLFETGGRKDGYT
V gene: TRBV5-6
clone size: NA
J gene: TRBJ1-2

CDR3 protein: ASSVPEAGYT
V gene: TRBV2
clone size: NA
J gene: TRBJ1-2

CDR3 protein: ASSEGGGPQPQH
V gene: TRBV6-1
clone size: few
J gene: TRBJ1-5

CDR3 protein: ASSRSQGPETQY
V gene: TRBV21-1
clone size: NA
J gene: TRBJ2-5

CDR3 protein: ASSLGGLPSTDTQY
V gene: TRBV5-5
clone size: NA
J gene: TRBJ2-3

CDR3 protein: ASWLAGGPGEQY
V gene: TRBV6-4
clone size: NA
J gene: TRBJ2-7

CDR3 protein: ASSPDRNSPLH
V gene: TRBV10-1
clone size: NA
J gene: TRBJ1-6

CDR3 protein: ASSPGQGIGYT
V gene: TRBV11-2
clone size: NA
J gene: TRBJ1-2

CDR3 protein: AWSVWLAGNKETQY
V gene: TRBV30
clone size: NA
J gene: TRBJ2-5

CDR3 protein: ASAQGRYQPQH
V gene: TRBV30
clone size: NA
J gene: TRBJ1-5

CDR3 protein: SVKTGNNSPLH
V gene: TRBV29-1
clone size: NA
J gene: TRBJ1-6

CDR3 protein: ASSPGLAVSYNEQF
V gene: TRBV7-9
clone size: NA
J gene: TRBJ2-1

CDR3 protein: ASSRGTGGYYEQY
V gene: TRBV3-1/TRBV3-2
clone size: NA
J gene: TRBJ2-7

CDR3 protein: ASSTTEGTEAF
V gene: TRBV12-3/TRBV12-4
clone size: NA
J gene: TRBJ1-1

CDR3 protein: ATRSETGGAYT
V gene: TRBV24-1
clone size: NA
J gene: TRBJ1-2

CDR3 protein: ATEGEGSGRAAGELF
V gene: TRBV19
clone size: NA
J gene: TRBJ2-2

CDR3 protein: ASSPPYRADGYT
V gene: TRBV5-4
clone size: NA
J gene: TRBJ1-2

CDR3 protein: ASSLTDSYEQY
V gene: TRBV7-2
clone size: NA
J gene: TRBJ2-7

CDR3 protein: ASLLQADTEAF
V gene: TRBV18
clone size: NA
J gene: TRBJ1-1

CDR3 protein: ASSGQGGTNEKLF
V gene: TRBV2
clone size: once
J gene: TRBJ1-4

CDR3 protein: ASKGAIGDNSPLH
V gene: TRBV2
clone size: NA
J gene: TRBJ1-6